This T cell receptor beta chain was recorded in a study of blood T cell repertoires in COVID-19. Study context: COVID-19 samples from acute and convalescent phases originated in the United States, Italy and Spain. In each case, the material was cDNA or gDNA derived from T cells, B-cell-depleted T cells, or PBMCs.

V lost 6 bases and J lost 3, with 17 bases in between. This CDR3 comprises 15 residues. The germline gives CDR1 KGHSH, CDR2 LQKENI. As processed by the authors: Amplification from reference gene primers served as the basis for estimated nucleated cell counts. TCRdb's copy holds only in-frame clones and misses some; the assay was immunoSEQ multiplex PCR. That table furnishes V, J and clone size, whereas the DNA furnished D and trimming. The sample yields roughly 33,000 clones, about 89% seen once. The chain has TRBV18 and TRBJ1-1; weak D call: TRBD1 (6 bases). The TCR was taken from an elderly man with active COVID-19. The specimen was peripheral blood. This chain's CDR3 is CASSPDPGADTEAFF. The CDR3 DNA is TGTGCCAGCTCTCCTGATCCAGGGGCGGACACTGAAGCTTTCTTT.